This T cell receptor beta chain was sequenced in a study of cytomegalovirus exposure and HLA in healthy donors. Overall study context: Among the roughly 400 genotyped donors, 81% were placed in the Caucasian-associated ancestry cluster.

The PCR employed 60 Vbeta primers together with 13 Jbeta primers. This table comes from immunoSEQ multiplex PCR, and its TCRdb copy is limited to in-frame clones, with some not included. Of about 190,000 clones listed, 79% were seen once; the top ten hold about 1.5%. Findings of the study overall: Across all donors, roughly uniform sequencing depth was an assumption of the presence/absence analyses. According to an earlier analysis, most TCR beta V segments yielded productive rearrangements about 87% or about 30% of the time.

This CDR3 has 14 residues. The germline V and J ends were trimmed by 7 bases and 0 bases, with 10 bases remaining between them. Germline V gene sequence: CDR1 LNHDA, CDR2 SQIVND (reference sequence). A note on this clone: The antigen is undetermined.

V gene TRBV19 combines with J gene TRBJ1-3; a weak D match, TRBD1 (6 bases). Sequenced: PBMCs. This clonotype was sampled from a woman aged 18-35 years in good health and CMV-seronegative. CDR3 residues: CASTTGSSGNTIYF. In DNA form, the CDR3 reads TGTGCCAGTACCACAGGGTCCTCTGGAAACACCATATATTTT.